These 23 T cell receptor beta chains came from one sample sequenced in a study of response to subunit inactivated influenza vaccine. TCRdb analysed the RT-PCR reads with MiXCR anew, one entry per CDR3 protein. The table lists just under 250,000 distinct CDR3 sequences, approximately 12% of them singletons, with about 7.8% in the top ten. Source: non-naive T cells sorted from PBMCs, taken 14 to 15 days before vaccination. Every receptor here comes from a man aged 45-60 years who received an inactivated influenza vaccine.

The sample holds a few counts of this clonotype. The V and J genes are TRBV6-2 or TRBV6-3 and TRBJ2-4, with TRBD1 as a possible D gene (6 bases). CDR1 and CDR2 from the germline V gene are MNHEY and SVGEGT. This CDR3 is 12 amino acids long. With 4 bases removed from V and 10 bases from J, the gap between germline ends came to 11 bases. This CDR3 is CASSSQDSIQYF. CDR3 coding DNA: TGTGCCAGCAGTTCTCAGGACAGTATTCAGTACTTC.

The V gene is TRBV4-3, the J gene TRBJ2-1; either TRBD1 or TRBD2 may fit D (5 bases each). This CDR3 spans 12 amino acids. The germline gives CDR1 LGHNA, CDR2 YSLEER. Trimming stripped 1 base from V and 11 bases from J, with 9 bases between. CDR3 bases: TGCGCCAGCAGCCAAGGACGGGGCCAGCAGTTCTTC. It encodes CASSQGRGQQFF.

The rearrangement links TRBV5-6 to TRBJ2-1; 9 bases map to TRBD2. The V gene end was trimmed by 4 bases and the J gene end by 5 bases; junction bases not matched to a gene: 7. This CDR3 contains 15 residues. Per germline, CDR1 SGHDT and CDR2 YYEEEE. This CDR3 reads CASSLREGLDNEQFF. For the CDR3, the DNA is TGTGCCAGCAGCCTGCGGGAGGGCCTGGACAATGAGCAGTTCTTC.

The V gene is TRBV28, the J gene TRBJ2-1, with TRBD2 identical over 11 bases. CDR1 is MDHEN and CDR2 is SYDVKM in the germline V gene. Trimming removed 1 base from V and 10 bases from J; junction bases left unmatched: 18. This CDR3 region has 19 residues. The chain's CDR3 is CASSLFASGRLKIGREQFF. The CDR3, as DNA: TGTGCCAGCAGTTTATTTGCTAGCGGGAGGCTAAAAATCGGGAGGGAGCAGTTCTTC. Using reference TRBV28 and TRBJ2-1 for the parts outside the CDR3, the full variable domain is DVKVTQSSRYLVKRTGEKVFLECVQDMDHENMFWYRQDPGLGLRLIYFSYDVKMKEKGDIPEGYSVSREKKERFSLILESASTNQTSMYLCASSLFASGRLKIGREQFFGPGTRLTVL.

The chain employs TRBV15 and TRBJ1-4; no firm D call. The V gene lost 0 bases and the J gene lost 8 bases, with 7 bases spanning the gap. The CDR3 loop spans 13 amino acids. Looked up from germline, CDR1 is LNHNV and CDR2 is YYDKDF (reference sequence). In DNA, the CDR3 is TGTGCCACCAGCAGAGATACTGGAGAAAAACTGTTTTTT. Its protein product is CATSRDTGEKLFF. The full variable domain, rest sourced from reference TRBV15 and TRBJ1-4, is DAMVIQNPRYQVTQFGKPVTLSCSQTLNHNVMYWYQQKSSQAPKLLFHYYDKDFNNEADTPDNFQSRRPNTSFCFLDIRSPGLGDTAMYLCATSRDTGEKLFFGSGTQLSVL.

The rearrangement joins TRBV15 to TRBJ2-4; D is unresolved. Germline CDR1 LNHNV, CDR2 YYDKDF (reference sequence). V was trimmed by 3 bases and J by 6 bases, leaving 3 bases between them. The CDR3 has 11 amino acids. The DNA for the CDR3 is TGTGCCACCAGCAGCTTAAACATTCAGTACTTC. Its protein product is CATSSLNIQYF.

This clonotype was picked up many times. The CDR3 loop reads CSASEFGGAQEEQFF. CDR3 bases: TGCAGTGCTAGCGAATTCGGGGGGGCCCAGGAGGAGCAGTTCTTC. This rearrangement joins TRBV20-1 to TRBJ2-1; 8 bases fit TRBD2. Germline CDR1 is DFQATT and CDR2 is SNEGSKA (reference sequence). The CDR3 contains 15 residues. Trimming removed 3 bases from V and 10 bases from J; junction bases left unmatched: 14.

This clonotype was detected only a few times. CDR3 coding DNA: TGTGCCAGCAGCTTAGGGGACAGTTCCCAGTACTTC. This codes for CASSLGDSSQYF. The rearrangement uses TRBV11-2 and TRBJ2-5; 7 nucleotides agree with TRBD1. With V trimmed by 1 base and J by 9 bases, 2 bases remained unmatched. The germline CDR1 and CDR2 sequences are SGHAT and FQNNGV. The CDR3 length is 12 residues. The full variable domain, rest sourced from reference TRBV11-2 and TRBJ2-5, is EAGVAQSPRYKIIEKRQSVAFWCNPISGHATLYWYQQILGQGPKLLIQFQNNGVVDDSQLPKDRFSAERLKGVDSTLKIQPAKLEDSAVYLCASSLGDSSQYFGPGTRLLVL.

Of note for this clonotype: One base away lies a much larger clone, so this may be a sequencing read error. The genes are TRBV24-1 and TRBJ2-1; 12 nucleotides match TRBD1. CDR1 KGHDR and CDR2 SFDVKD come from the germline V gene. The CDR3 is 15 amino acids. The CDR3 DNA reads as TGTGCCACCAGTGGGGGACAGGGGGCGGATGATGAGCAGGTCTTC. Its protein is CATSGGQGADDEQVF.

This clonotype occurred a few times. CDR3 coding DNA: TGTGCCAGCAGCCATCCGGGACAGAGCTACAATGAGCAGTTCTTC. Translated, it gives CASSHPGQSYNEQFF. The chain carries TRBV4-2 and TRBJ2-1, with TRBD1 matching 7 bases. This CDR3 comprises 15 residues. V shed 3 bases and J 3 bases; nucleotides not matched to a gene: 5. The germline V gene has CDR1 LGHNA and CDR2 YNFKEQ.

This clonotype was observed many times. The CDR3 coding sequence is TGCGCCAGCAGCCTTGGGCGGGAGTTTGATACGCAGTATTTT. As protein: CASSLGREFDTQYF. V and J are TRBV5-1 and TRBJ2-3; 7 nucleotides match TRBD2. The germline gives CDR1 SGHRS, CDR2 YFSETQ. This CDR3 is built from 14 residues. V gave up 4 bases and J gave up 6 bases; unmatched junction bases: 8.

This clonotype was found a few times. The CDR3 is CASSQDRGTSDGYTF. CDR3 DNA: TGTGCCAGCAGCCAAGATCGGGGGACATCGGATGGCTACACCTTC. This chain joins TRBV4-2 and TRBJ1-2; TRBD1 might be the D (6 bases). The CDR3 is made up of 15 amino acids. V shed 0 bases and J shed 6 bases, with 14 bases lying between them. In germline, CDR1 is LGHNA, CDR2 YNFKEQ.

This chain joins TRBV6-5 and TRBJ1-5; 7 bases align to TRBD1. V was pared by 0 bases and J by 1 base, with 12 bases of the junction left unmatched. The germline V gene encodes CDR1 MNHEY and CDR2 SVGAGI. The CDR3 is 19 residues long. The CDR3 reads CASSYSGRQGKGSNQPQHF. The CDR3 DNA reads TGTGCCAGCAGTTACTCAGGAAGACAGGGTAAGGGGAGCAATCAGCCCCAGCATTTT.

The chain joins TRBV9 to TRBJ2-3; TRBD1 matches 8 bases. The CDR3 extends over 17 amino acids. CDR1 and CDR2 (germline): SGDLS, YYNGEE. V gave up 3 bases and J gave up 1 base; unmatched junction bases: 10. Here the CDR3 reads CASSGQGASTGTDTQYF. In nucleotides, the CDR3 is TGTGCCAGCAGCGGTCAGGGGGCGTCTACCGGCACAGATACGCAGTATTTT.

The CDR3 sequence is CASSQGQAYYNEQFF. CDR3 nucleotide sequence: TGCGCCAGCAGCCAAGGTCAAGCTTACTACAATGAGCAGTTCTTC. The chain employs TRBV4-3 and TRBJ2-1; no definite D call. Trimming left V 1 base short and J 3 bases short, with 10 bases between. The CDR3 is made up of 15 amino acids. CDR1 is LGHNA, CDR2 YSLEER, per germline.

This clonotype occurred many times. The chain links TRBV14 to TRBJ2-5, with 9 nucleotides matching TRBD2. Germline CDR1 reads SGHDN; CDR2 reads FVKESK. This CDR3 region has 15 residues. The V segment lost 5 bases and the J segment 3 bases; nucleotides outside the gene matches: 7. CDR3 amino acids: CASSFRTSVKETQYF. CDR3 nucleotides: TGTGCCAGCAGCTTTCGGACTAGCGTAAAAGAGACCCAGTACTTC.

The sample holds a few counts of this clonotype. The rearrangement links TRBV6-2 or TRBV6-3 to TRBJ2-7; 7 bases match TRBD1. The CDR3 has 18 amino acids. Germline V gives CDR1 MNHEY, CDR2 SVGEGT. Trimming removed 6 bases from V and 0 bases from J; junction bases left unmatched: 17. Written as DNA, the CDR3 is TGTGCCAGCAGGCATAAGACTCGGACAGGTCTTAGCTCCTACGAGCAGTACTTC. Its protein product is CASRHKTRTGLSSYEQYF.

The chain couples TRBV29-1 to TRBJ2-1, with no clear D. Trimming removed 6 bases at V and 0 bases at J, with 9 bases between. The CDR3 is 13 residues long. Germline CDR1 and CDR2: SQVTM and ANQGSEA. CDR3: CSVPESSYNEQFF. For the CDR3, the DNA is TGCAGCGTCCCAGAGAGCTCCTACAATGAGCAGTTCTTC.

This clonotype has ten or more counts. The chain joins TRBV4-1 to TRBJ2-3, with D possibly being TRBD2 (5 bases). CDR1 is MGHRA, CDR2 YSYEKL, per germline. Trimming cost V 4 bases and J 6 bases, with 14 bases left between them. The CDR3 covers 14 residues. As DNA, the CDR3 is TGCGCCAGCAGCCCAGATGAGGGTAGGGATACGCAGTATTTT. This codes for CASSPDEGRDTQYF.

The J gene is TRBJ2-5, the V gene TRBV10-2; D could derive from TRBD1 or TRBD2 (5 bases each). Trimming took off 10 bases at V and 1 base at J, with 7 bases between the two ends. The CDR3 covers 11 residues. Germline lookup yields CDR1 WSHSY and CDR2 SAAADI. CDR3 amino acids: CATGTQETQYF. CDR3 in DNA: TGCGCCACCGGGACCCAAGAGACCCAGTACTTC.

About this clonotype itself: This clone may be a read error of a much larger clone one base away. Given the absence of the conserved phenylalanine or tryptophan at the CDR3 end, a read error is likely. The V call is TRBV12-3 or TRBV12-4, the J call TRBJ2-1, with D possibly TRBD1 on 5 matching bases. The CDR3 loop spans 14 amino acids. Deletions cut 3 bases from V and 5 bases from J, with 11 bases between. CDR3 nucleotides: TGTGCCAGCAGTTTTGCGACAGCAAACAATGAGCAGTTCTCC. Protein product: CASSFATANNEQFS.

The genes are TRBV5-6 and TRBJ1-5; D is undetermined. From germline, CDR1 is SGHDT and CDR2 YYEEEE. This CDR3 is built from 15 residues. With 5 bases removed from V and 0 bases from J, the gap between germline ends came to 12 bases. This chain's CDR3 is CASSLGPYSNQPQHF. The DNA for the CDR3 is TGTGCCAGCAGTCTTGGCCCCTATAGCAATCAGCCCCAGCATTTT.

This clonotype was seen ten or more times. V and J are TRBV20-1 and TRBJ2-5; perhaps TRBD2 as D (6 bases). Germline CDR1 is DFQATT and CDR2 is SNEGSKA (reference sequence). The CDR3 runs 14 residues. V was shortened by 7 bases and J by 4 bases, with 19 bases between the two germline ends. This chain's CDR3 is CSVLTSFGPETQYF. CDR3 nucleotide sequence: TGCAGTGTTTTGACTAGTTTCGGCCCAGAGACCCAGTACTTC.